This TCR beta chain is drawn from a study of T cell changes during pregnancy in multiple sclerosis. The CDR3 contains 15 residues. Only in-frame clones appear in the TCRdb table, and some are missing; sequencing was by immunoSEQ multiplex PCR. The sample includes tens of thousands of clones, roughly 90% of them seen just once. This chain connects TRBV21-1 to TRBJ2-5; the D call in the table, TRBD1, was not verified against the DNA. TRBV21-1 is given as a pseudogene. The specimen comprised peripheral blood, sampled before pregnancy. The sequence derives from a female donor with multiple sclerosis, enrolled in a pregnancy study. In DNA form, the CDR3 reads TGTGCCAGCAGCAAAGGGGGCTTCAGGGAAGAGACCCAGTACTTC. It encodes CASSKGGFREETQYF.